Described below is a single TCR beta chain sequence and its context. The data were taken from a study of blood T cell repertoires in COVID-19. Overall study context: Whether acute or convalescent, the COVID-19 samples came from the United States, Italy and Spain. Nucleic acid was either cDNA or gDNA, and it came from T cells, B-cell-depleted T cells, or PBMCs.

Here immunoSEQ multiplex PCR was the method, and the copy in TCRdb shows in-frame clones only, minus some. The data contain a few hundred thousand clones, roughly nine tenths of them singletons. The study recruited people aged roughly 18 to 100 years across approximately 24 US areas. Cohorts were based on clinical histories the participants reported. The TCR originated in a woman in her 30s who had recovered from COVID-19. The specimen sequenced was PBMCs or T cells enriched from blood (not recorded which).

The CDR3 DNA reads TGTGCCAGCAGCGTACTTATACAGGGGCAGGCTTTCTTT. As protein: CASSVLIQGQAFF. The chain combines TRBV9 with TRBJ1-1; 7 bases agree with TRBD1. CDR1 and CDR2 from the germline V gene are SGDLS and YYNGEE. The ends lost 1 base at V and 11 bases at J; junction bases unmatched: 8. The CDR3 spans 13 residues. The full variable domain, its missing parts supplied by reference TRBV9 and TRBJ1-1, is DSGVTQTPKHLITATGQRVTLRCSPRSGDLSVYWYQQSLDQGLQFLIQYYNGEERAKGNILERFSAQQFPDLHSELNLSSLELGDSALYFCASSVLIQGQAFFGQGTRLTVV.